This T cell receptor beta chain was identified in a study of blood T cell repertoires in COVID-19. The data were produced by immunoSEQ multiplex PCR, yet TCRdb's version contains in-frame clones alone and is incomplete. The sample gives 330,000 or so clones, approximately 84% of which show up once; just under 3% is in the top ten. Enrolled through a virtual design, the participants were between 18 and 89 years of age and came from approximately 25 US areas. In germline, CDR1 is SGHRS, CDR2 YFSETQ. J lost 4 bases, V lost 3 bases, and 7 bases had no gene match. This CDR3 contains 15 residues. This TCR came from a woman younger than 45 who had recovered from COVID-19. The rearrangement uses TRBV5-1 and TRBJ1-5, with TRBD1 identical over 7 bases. Sequences were obtained from PBMCs or T cells enriched from blood (not recorded which). CDR3 sequence (DNA): TGCGCCAGCAGCTGGACAGGTCACAATAATCAGCCCCAGCATTTT. Translating it yields CASSWTGHNNQPQHF.